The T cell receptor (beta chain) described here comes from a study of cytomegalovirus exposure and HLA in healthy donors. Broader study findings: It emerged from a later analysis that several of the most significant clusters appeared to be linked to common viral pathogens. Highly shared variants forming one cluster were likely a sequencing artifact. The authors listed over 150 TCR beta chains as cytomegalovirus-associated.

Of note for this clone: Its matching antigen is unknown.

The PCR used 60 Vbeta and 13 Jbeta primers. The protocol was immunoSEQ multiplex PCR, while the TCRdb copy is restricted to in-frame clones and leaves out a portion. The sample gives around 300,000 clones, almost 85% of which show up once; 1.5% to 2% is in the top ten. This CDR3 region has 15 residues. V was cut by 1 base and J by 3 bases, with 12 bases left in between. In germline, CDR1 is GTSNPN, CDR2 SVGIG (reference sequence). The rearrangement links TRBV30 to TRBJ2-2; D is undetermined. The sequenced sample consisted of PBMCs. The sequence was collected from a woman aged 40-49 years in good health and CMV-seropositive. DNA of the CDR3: TGTGCCTGGAGTGACCCAACTACTGACACCGGGGAGCTGTTTTTT. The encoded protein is CAWSDPTTDTGELFF.